This T cell receptor (beta chain) derives from a study of monozygotic twins with cystic fibrosis. The method was immunoSEQ multiplex PCR; TCRdb's version includes in-frame clones alone and lacks a portion of them. The sample includes approximately 25,000 clones, 75% to 95% of them seen just once. The CDR3 extends over 15 amino acids. With V trimmed by 2 bases and J by 7 bases, 5 bases remained unmatched. CDR1 is MNHEY, CDR2 SVGAGI, per germline. The chain recombines TRBV6-5 with TRBJ2-4; 10 bases map to TRBD1. The receptor comes from a girl aged 2-9 years with cystic fibrosis. The source material was blood. CDR3 protein: CASSYAPGQGNIQYF. The CDR3 DNA reads TGTGCCAGCAGTTACGCCCCGGGACAGGGGAACATTCAGTACTTC.